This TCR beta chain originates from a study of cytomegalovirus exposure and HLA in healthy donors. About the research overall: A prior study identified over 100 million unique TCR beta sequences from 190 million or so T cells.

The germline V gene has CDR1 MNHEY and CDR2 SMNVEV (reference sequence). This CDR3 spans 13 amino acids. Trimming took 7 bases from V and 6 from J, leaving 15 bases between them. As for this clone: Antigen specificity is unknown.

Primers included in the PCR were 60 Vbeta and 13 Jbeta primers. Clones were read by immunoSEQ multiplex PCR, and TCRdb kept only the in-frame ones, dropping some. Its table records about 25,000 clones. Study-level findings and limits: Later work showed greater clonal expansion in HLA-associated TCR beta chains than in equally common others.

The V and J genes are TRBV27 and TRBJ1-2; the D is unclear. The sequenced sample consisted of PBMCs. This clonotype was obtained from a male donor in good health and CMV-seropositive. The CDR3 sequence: CASKLAGFHGYTF. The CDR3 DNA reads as TGTGCCAGCAAGTTGGCAGGTTTCCATGGCTACACCTTC.